A selection of T cell receptor beta chains follows, all from one sample in a study of CD8 T cells in ankylosing spondylitis. MiXCR, run by TCRdb on the 5' RACE reads, gives a single entry per CDR3 protein. The sample shows 200,000 to 300,000 distinct CDR3 sequences, roughly a quarter of them seen only once. The sample consisted of blood, either unsorted or a sorted T cell fraction (not recorded which). Source of these receptors: a male donor with ankylosing spondylitis or in good health (not recorded which). CDR3s include the opening cysteine and the closing phenylalanine or tryptophan. A D gene is named only where the DNA matches it firmly. Clone size, where shown, is once, few, many, or a class for clones that have expanded.

CDR3 protein: CSARLTGGEGEQYF
CDR3 DNA: TGCAGTGCTAGATTGACAGGAGGTGAAGGCGAGCAGTACTTC
V gene: TRBV20-1
D gene: .
J gene: TRBJ2-7
clone size: few
CDR3 length: 14

CDR3 protein: CSALRAGSTDTQYF
CDR3 DNA: TGCAGTGCCTTGAGAGCGGGTAGTACAGATACGCAGTATTTT
V gene: TRBV20-1
D gene: .
J gene: TRBJ2-3
clone size: many
CDR3 length: 14

CDR3 protein: CASSLREGTEAFF
CDR3 DNA: TGTGCCAGCAGCCTCAGGGAGGGCACTGAAGCTTTCTTT
V gene: TRBV2
D gene: .
J gene: TRBJ1-1
clone size: many
CDR3 length: 13

CDR3 protein: CASSLWGTGELFF
CDR3 DNA: TGTGCCAGCAGTTTATGGGGCACCGGGGAGCTGTTTTTT
V gene: TRBV12-3/TRBV12-4
D gene: .
J gene: TRBJ2-2
clone size: many
CDR3 length: 13

CDR3 protein: CSASGTAYSGNTIYF
CDR3 DNA: TGCAGTGCTTCCGGGACAGCTTACTCTGGAAACACCATATATTTT
V gene: TRBV20-1
D gene: TRBD1
J gene: TRBJ1-3
clone size: many
CDR3 length: 15

CDR3 protein: CASSLLGGSSYNEQFF
CDR3 DNA: TGCGCCAGCAGCTTGTTAGGGGGCAGCTCCTACAATGAGCAGTTCTTC
V gene: TRBV5-1
D gene: TRBD1
J gene: TRBJ2-1
clone size: .
CDR3 length: 16

CDR3 protein: CASSLEGGIPETQYF
CDR3 DNA: TGTGCCAGCAGCTTAGAGGGGGGAATTCCGGAGACCCAGTACTTC
V gene: TRBV7-9
D gene: .
J gene: TRBJ2-5
clone size: many
CDR3 length: 15

CDR3 protein: CASSSWGTFSEQYF
CDR3 DNA: TGTGCCAGCAGCTCCTGGGGGACGTTCTCCGAGCAGTACTTC
V gene: TRBV5-6
D gene: .
J gene: TRBJ2-7
clone size: .
CDR3 length: 14

CDR3 protein: CASSLASSYNEQFF
CDR3 DNA: TGTGCCAGCAGCTTAGCTTCCTCCTACAATGAGCAGTTCTTC
V gene: TRBV7-2
D gene: .
J gene: TRBJ2-1
clone size: few
CDR3 length: 14

CDR3 protein: CSAAGTGDREQYF
CDR3 DNA: TGCAGTGCGGCCGGGACAGGGGACCGCGAGCAGTACTTC
V gene: TRBV20-1
D gene: TRBD1
J gene: TRBJ2-7
clone size: few
CDR3 length: 13

CDR3 protein: CASSPGGLYNEQFF
CDR3 DNA: TGTGCCAGCAGTCCCGGGGGTCTGTACAATGAGCAGTTCTTC
V gene: TRBV28
D gene: .
J gene: TRBJ2-1
clone size: many
CDR3 length: 14

CDR3 protein: CASGTSQSGELFF
CDR3 DNA: TGTGCCAGCGGTACCAGTCAGTCCGGGGAGCTGTTTTTT
V gene: TRBV7-3
D gene: .
J gene: TRBJ2-2
clone size: .
CDR3 length: 13

CDR3 protein: CASSLAVGELFF
CDR3 DNA: TGTGCCAGCAGCTTGGCGGTCGGGGAGCTGTTTTTT
V gene: TRBV7-2
D gene: .
J gene: TRBJ2-2
clone size: few
CDR3 length: 12

CDR3 protein: CASSQGPAGGQTDTQYF
CDR3 DNA: TGTGCCAGCAGCCAAGGACCTGCGGGGGGGCAGACAGATACGCAGTATTTT
V gene: TRBV4-2
D gene: TRBD2
J gene: TRBJ2-3
clone size: few
CDR3 length: 17

CDR3 protein: CASRLAGNNEQFF
CDR3 DNA: TGCGCCAGCCGACTAGCGGGAAACAATGAGCAGTTCTTC
V gene: TRBV5-1
D gene: TRBD2
J gene: TRBJ2-1
clone size: many
CDR3 length: 13

CDR3 protein: CASSPGTTENEQYF
CDR3 DNA: TGTGCCAGCTCACCGGGGACAACGGAGAACGAGCAGTACTTC
V gene: TRBV18
D gene: .
J gene: TRBJ2-7
clone size: many
CDR3 length: 14

CDR3 protein: CASSPSGGPDTQYF
CDR3 DNA: TGTGCCAGCAGCCCTAGCGGGGGGCCAGATACGCAGTATTTT
V gene: TRBV11-2
D gene: TRBD2
J gene: TRBJ2-3
clone size: many
CDR3 length: 14